Listed here are 20 T cell receptor beta chains from one sample, sequenced in a study of T-cell memory formation after mild COVID-19. Via MiXCR, TCRdb re-called the 5' RACE reads, giving one row per CDR3 protein. Of about 610,000 distinct CDR3 sequences listed, roughly a sixth are singletons. The sequenced sample consisted of PBMCs or a T cell subset sorted from them (not recorded which). The receptor source for this set is an adult woman who had mild COVID-19 (a few samples of this study predate the infection). Cell type and time point are not known.

This clonotype occurred a few times. The chain recombines TRBV18 with TRBJ1-2; no reliable D call. This CDR3 has 12 residues. Trimming left V 0 bases short and J 8 bases short, with 7 bases between. Germline V gene lookup returns CDR1 KGHSH and CDR2 LQKENI. The CDR3: CASSPPSGGYTF. CDR3 bases: TGTGCCAGCTCACCACCAAGTGGCGGCTACACCTTC.

This clonotype was recorded a few times. V usage is TRBV7-9 and J usage is TRBJ2-5; no clear D. CDR1 is SEHNR and CDR2 is FQNEAQ in the germline V gene (reference sequence). The length of the CDR3 is 16 residues. V dropped 5 bases and J dropped 1 base, with 17 bases sitting between them. CDR3 protein: CASSARSVRVQETQYF. DNA of the CDR3: TGTGCCAGCAGCGCGCGGAGTGTTAGAGTCCAAGAGACCCAGTACTTC.

The chain employs TRBV7-9 and TRBJ2-7; a possible D gene is TRBD2 (5 bases). CDR1 is SEHNR and CDR2 is FQNEAQ in the germline V gene (reference sequence). Trimming stripped 4 bases from V and 3 bases from J, with 10 bases between. The CDR3 spans 13 residues. The CDR3 sequence is CASSSLSGYEQYF. The CDR3 coding sequence is TGTGCCAGCAGCTCCCTGAGCGGCTACGAGCAGTACTTC.

V is TRBV10-3 and J is TRBJ1-1; D possibly corresponds to TRBD1 (6 bases). This CDR3 has 13 amino acids. With 4 bases removed from V and 6 bases from J, the gap between germline ends came to 12 bases. The germline V gene encodes CDR1 ENHRY and CDR2 SYGVKD. The CDR3 region has the DNA TGTGCCATCAGTGGACAGGAGGCATCTGAAGCTTTCTTT. It is translated as CAISGQEASEAFF.

This chain links TRBV25-1 with TRBJ2-3; D not certain. The V end lost 4 bases, the J end lost 7 bases, and 6 bases lay between the germline ends. Germline loops: CDR1 MGHDK, CDR2 SYGVNS. The CDR3 covers 11 residues. CDR3 sequence: CASSVHHTQYF. In nucleotides, the CDR3 is TGTGCCAGCAGTGTCCATCATACGCAGTATTTT.

The table lists this clonotype with a few counts. The chain combines TRBV20-1 with TRBJ1-2; 9 bases agree with TRBD1. V was clipped by 5 bases and J by 4 bases; unmatched bases: 14. The CDR3 length is 16 residues. Germline V gene data show CDR1 as DFQATT and CDR2 as SNEGSKA (reference sequence). CDR3 amino acids: CSASSLVGTGTYGYTF. CDR3 DNA sequence: TGCAGTGCTTCAAGCTTGGTCGGGACAGGGACCTATGGCTACACCTTC.

The chain couples TRBV4-2 to TRBJ2-7; 12 bases map to TRBD2. After removal of 2 bases from V and 4 bases from J, the junction contained 6 bases not matched to a gene. CDR1 is LGHNA, CDR2 YNFKEQ, per germline. This CDR3 is 16 amino acids long. CDR3 nucleotides: TGTGCCAGCAGCCAACCGCGCCTAGCGGGAGGGTACGAGCAGTACTTC. Its protein product is CASSQPRLAGGYEQYF.

This chain joins TRBV5-1 and TRBJ2-5, with 8 bases fitting TRBD2. CDR1 is SGHRS, CDR2 YFSETQ, per germline. The CDR3 consists of 15 residues. The V segment lost 3 bases and the J segment 2 bases; nucleotides outside the gene matches: 6. CDR3 nucleotides: TGCGCCAGCAGCTCCGGGGGGGCAGGGCAAGAGACCCAGTACTTC. This encodes CASSSGGAGQETQYF.

This clonotype was seen more than once but under ten times. CDR3 protein: CASSLASDPYNEQFF. The DNA of the CDR3 is TGCGCCAGCAGCTTGGCTAGCGACCCCTACAATGAGCAGTTCTTC. J is TRBJ2-1 and V is TRBV5-1; weak D call: TRBD2 (6 bases). Trimming cost V 0 bases and J 2 bases, with 9 bases left between them. Per germline, CDR1 SGHRS and CDR2 YFSETQ. This CDR3 region has 15 residues.

The gene calls are TRBV11-2 and TRBJ2-3; no definite D call. The V gene's germline CDR1 is SGHAT and CDR2 FQNNGV. The V gene lost 10 bases and the J gene lost 0 bases, with 8 bases spanning the gap. The length of the CDR3 is 12 residues. The CDR3 DNA reads as TGTGCCACCAAATCTAGCACAGATACGCAGTATTTT. It translates to CATKSSTDTQYF.

The rearrangement uses TRBV5-6 and TRBJ2-3; D call uncertain. CDR1 and CDR2 from the germline V gene are SGHDT and YYEEEE. With 2 bases removed from V and 1 base from J, the gap between germline ends came to 11 bases. The CDR3 spans 15 residues. The CDR3 DNA sequence: TGTGCCAGCAGCTTCGGCAGAATCGGCACAGATACGCAGTATTTT. Translation: CASSFGRIGTDTQYF.

The CDR3 DNA reads TGCGCCAGCAGCCAACTGACTGTTACAGATACGCAGTATTTT. It is translated as CASSQLTVTDTQYF. The rearrangement uses TRBV4-1 and TRBJ2-3; D remains unclear. Looked up from germline, CDR1 is MGHRA and CDR2 is YSYEKL. This CDR3 is 14 amino acids long. Trimming removed 2 bases at V and 3 bases at J, with 9 bases between.

J is TRBJ1-2 and V is TRBV5-6; no definite D call. The CDR3 sequence is 15 residues long. Trimming took off 2 bases at V and 0 bases at J, with 11 bases between the two ends. From germline, CDR1 is SGHDT and CDR2 YYEEEE. CDR3 loop: CASSFLGHPNYGYTF. The CDR3 coding sequence is TGTGCCAGCAGCTTTCTAGGCCATCCTAACTATGGCTACACCTTC.

This clonotype occurred many times. This sequence joins TRBV7-8 and TRBJ2-1; 16 nucleotides match TRBD2. The CDR3 runs to 20 residues. Germline loops: CDR1 SGHVS, CDR2 FQNEAQ. V lost 5 bases to trimming and J lost 1 base; unmatched junction nucleotides: 11. The CDR3 DNA reads TGTGCCAGCAGCAGGATCGGGACTAGCGGGGGGGCCCGGTCCTACAATGAGCAGTTCTTC. Translated: CASSRIGTSGGARSYNEQFF.

This clonotype was detected a few times. V usage is TRBV6-2 or TRBV6-3 and J usage is TRBJ2-3; D unclear. The CDR3 contains 14 residues. Trimming shortened V by 0 bases and J by 6 bases, and 10 bases separated the two germline ends. From germline, CDR1 is MNHEY and CDR2 SVGEGT. The CDR3 DNA sequence: TGTGCCAGCAGTTACTCGAGTATGACGGATACGCAGTATTTT. Its protein product is CASSYSSMTDTQYF.

This clonotype was counted between two and nine times. The chain uses TRBV4-3 and TRBJ1-5; no reliable D call. V lost 0 bases and J 0 bases, leaving 6 bases between the germline ends. There are 15 residues in the CDR3. Looked up from germline, CDR1 is LGHNA and CDR2 is YSLEER. In nucleotides, the CDR3 is TGCGCCAGCAGCCAAGATTATTATAGCAATCAGCCCCAGCATTTT. Translation: CASSQDYYSNQPQHF.

The chain employs TRBV7-8 and TRBJ1-5; D is ambiguous. Trimming took off 1 base at V and 2 bases at J, with 9 bases between the two ends. The CDR3 consists of 15 residues. The germline V gene has CDR1 SGHVS and CDR2 FQNEAQ. In DNA, the CDR3 is TGTGCCAGCAGCTTAGTAGGCCTCGGCAATCAGCCCCAGCATTTT. It encodes CASSLVGLGNQPQHF.

V usage is TRBV12-3 or TRBV12-4 and J usage is TRBJ2-4; D tentatively reads TRBD1 or TRBD2 (5 bases each). V dropped 2 bases and J dropped 0 bases, with 11 bases sitting between them. There are 16 residues in the CDR3. CDR3 sequence (DNA): TGTGCCAGCAGTTTATGGGGGACCGTAGCCAAAAACATTCAGTACTTC. Its protein is CASSLWGTVAKNIQYF.

This clonotype appeared a few times. The J gene is TRBJ1-1, the V gene TRBV27; weak D call: TRBD1 (5 bases). V was pared by 6 bases and J by 0 bases, with 14 bases between. The CDR3 is made up of 15 amino acids. CDR1 and CDR2 (germline): MNHEY, SMNVEV (reference sequence). CDR3 sequence (DNA): TGTGCCAGCAGGGGATCGGGGCAGCTGAACACTGAAGCTTTCTTT. This codes for CASRGSGQLNTEAFF.

The gene calls are TRBV20-1 and TRBJ2-3; weak D call: TRBD2 (5 bases). V was clipped by 6 bases and J by 4 bases, with 20 bases between them. Germline V gene sequence: CDR1 DFQATT, CDR2 SNEGSKA (reference sequence). The CDR3 covers 15 residues. The CDR3 nucleotides read TGCAGTGCCCCAAGGTGGGAGTTTTCGGCAGATACGCAGTATTTT. Protein sequence: CSAPRWEFSADTQYF.